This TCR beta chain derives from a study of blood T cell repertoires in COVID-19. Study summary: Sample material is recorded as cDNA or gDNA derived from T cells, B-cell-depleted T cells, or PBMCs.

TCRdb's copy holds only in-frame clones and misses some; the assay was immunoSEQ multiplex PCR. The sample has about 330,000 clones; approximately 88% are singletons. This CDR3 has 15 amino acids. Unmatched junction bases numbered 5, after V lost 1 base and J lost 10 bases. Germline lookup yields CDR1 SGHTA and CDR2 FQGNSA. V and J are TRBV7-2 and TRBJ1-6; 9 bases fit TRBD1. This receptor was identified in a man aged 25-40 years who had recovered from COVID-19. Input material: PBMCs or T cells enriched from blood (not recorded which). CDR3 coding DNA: TGTGCCAGCAGCTTAGGATGGGACAGGGACTCACCCCTCCACTTT. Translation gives CASSLGWDRDSPLHF.